What follows are 13 T cell receptor beta chains derived from one specimen sequenced in a study of cytomegalovirus exposure and HLA in healthy donors. 60 Vbeta and 13 Jbeta primers were used in PCR. Clones were read by immunoSEQ multiplex PCR, and TCRdb kept only the in-frame ones, dropping some. This sample has 150,000 to 200,000 clones; more than 60% occur once, and the top ten carry over 2%. Sequencing was carried out using PBMCs. These receptors were collected from a human donor in good health.

This clone has just one count. The rearrangement uses TRBV29-1 and TRBJ2-7, with D hard to call. Trimming cost V 4 bases and J 7 bases, with 17 bases left between them. The germline V gene has CDR1 SQVTM and CDR2 ANQGSEA. The CDR3 has 13 amino acids. This CDR3 reads CSVVYSRLGEQYF. For the CDR3, the DNA is TGCAGCGTTGTTTACAGCCGGCTTGGGGAGCAGTACTTC.

The chain has TRBV4-1 and TRBJ2-3; D gene uncertain. The CDR3 is 17 residues long. Germline lookup yields CDR1 MGHRA and CDR2 YSYEKL. Trimming left V 2 bases short and J 0 bases short, with 15 bases between. CDR3 DNA sequence: TGCGCCAGCAGCCAATATGGTGGGCTTTCTAGCACAGATACGCAGTATTTT. Protein: CASSQYGGLSSTDTQYF.

The chain is built from TRBV4-3 and TRBJ2-5; tentative D call: TRBD2 (5 bases). The V gene's germline CDR1 is LGHNA and CDR2 YSLEER. Trimming shortened V by 0 bases and J by 5 bases, and 10 bases separated the two germline ends. CDR3 length: 14 residues. CDR3 bases: TGCGCCAGCAGCCAAGACTCTAGCTCGGAGACCCAGTACTTC. Encoded protein: CASSQDSSSETQYF.

This clone was counted a single time. The chain couples TRBV10-3 to TRBJ2-7, with 9 bases that match TRBD1. Germline-derived CDR1 and CDR2 are ENHRY and SYGVKD. The CDR3 is 14 residues long. Trimming took 5 bases from V and 5 from J; bases not matched to a gene: 7. CDR3 residues: CAISRDRDKDEQYF. The CDR3 bases are TGTGCCATCAGTCGGGACAGGGACAAGGACGAGCAGTACTTC.

This chain uses TRBV19 with TRBJ2-3; 7 nucleotides align to TRBD2. Trimming removed 5 bases from V and 15 bases from J; junction bases left unmatched: 14. Germline lookup yields CDR1 LNHDA and CDR2 SQIVND (reference sequence). The CDR3 has 13 residues. This CDR3 is CASSGGDARRNYF. CDR3 in DNA: TGTGCCAGTAGTGGGGGGGACGCGCGTAGGAACTATTTT.

CDR3 residues: CASSQAGNPYGYTF. CDR3 nucleotide sequence: TGCGCCAGCAGCCAGGCAGGGAATCCCTATGGCTACACCTTC. This chain uses TRBV4-1 with TRBJ1-2; a weak D match, TRBD1 (5 bases). Germline V CDR1 and CDR2: MGHRA, YSYEKL. The germline V and J ends were trimmed by 3 bases and 4 bases, with 12 bases remaining between them. This CDR3 contains 14 residues.

The V gene is TRBV2, the J gene TRBJ1-2; tentative D call: TRBD1 (6 bases). Trimming removed 3 bases at V and 4 bases at J, with 15 bases between. This CDR3 is 15 amino acids long. In germline, CDR1 is SNHLY, CDR2 FYNNEI. The CDR3: CASSDGGGPGYGYTF. CDR3 DNA sequence: TGTGCCAGCAGTGACGGGGGGGGGCCGGGCTATGGCTACACCTTC.

V usage is TRBV30 and J usage is TRBJ1-6; D not certain. Deletions cut 1 base from V and 0 bases from J, with 4 bases between. The germline V gene has CDR1 GTSNPN and CDR2 SVGIG (reference sequence). The CDR3 sequence is 14 residues long. The CDR3 reads CAWSESSYNSPLHF. The CDR3 DNA follows: TGTGCCTGGAGTGAGAGCTCCTATAATTCACCCCTCCACTTT. The full variable domain, rest sourced from reference TRBV30 and TRBJ1-6, is SQTIHQWPATLVQPVGSPLSLECTVEGTSNPNLYWYRQAAGRGLQLLFYSVGIGQISSEVPQNLSASRPQDRQFILSSKKLLLSDSGFYLCAWSESSYNSPLHFGNGTRLTVT.

V is TRBV2 and J is TRBJ1-3; 7 nucleotides align to TRBD1. The V and J ends lost 2 bases and 0 bases, in that order; junction bases with no gene match: 13. CDR1 is SNHLY and CDR2 is FYNNEI in the germline V gene. The CDR3 consists of 19 residues. CDR3 protein: CASSEFRRGRTYSGNTIYF. The CDR3, as DNA: TGTGCCAGCAGTGAATTCCGAAGGGGGCGGACCTACTCTGGAAACACCATATATTTT.

The rearrangement links TRBV5-1 to TRBJ1-2, with 11 positions matching TRBD1. With 0 bases clipped from V and 6 bases from J, the junction kept 4 bases outside the gene matches. Germline loops: CDR1 SGHRS, CDR2 YFSETQ. The CDR3 contains 15 residues. The CDR3 DNA reads as TGCGCCAGCAGCTTGGCCCGGACAGGGGGCAATGGCTACACCTTC. This gives the protein CASSLARTGGNGYTF.

The chain is built from TRBV6-1 and TRBJ2-5, with 14 nucleotides matching TRBD2. CDR1 is MNHNS, CDR2 SASEGT, per germline. The CDR3 runs 16 residues. V lost 1 base, J lost 5 bases, and 3 bases stayed unmatched. CDR3 protein: CASSEGLAGGRETQYF. CDR3 coding DNA: TGTGCCAGCAGTGAAGGACTAGCGGGGGGGCGGGAGACCCAGTACTTC.

The chain links TRBV10-1 to TRBJ2-1, with 9 bases identical to TRBD2. The ends lost 3 bases at V and 8 bases at J; junction bases unmatched: 5. The CDR3 totals 14 residues. Germline CDR1 is WNHNN and CDR2 is SYGVQD (reference sequence). CDR3 protein: CASSDRLAGHEQFF. CDR3 nucleotides: TGCGCCAGCAGTGATAGGCTAGCGGGGCATGAGCAGTTCTTC.

The table lists this clone with a few counts. This chain joins TRBV4-3 and TRBJ2-2; 14 bases are shared with TRBD2. V shed 2 bases, J shed 11 bases, and the junction held 4 bases outside the gene matches. Germline values: CDR1 LGHNA, CDR2 YSLEER. The CDR3 totals 15 residues. CDR3 protein: CASSQTTSGGGELFF. The CDR3 DNA follows: TGCGCCAGCAGCCAAACGACTAGCGGGGGGGGTGAGCTGTTTTTT.